These 31 T cell receptor beta chains were all obtained from the same sample, sequenced in a study of cytomegalovirus exposure and HLA in healthy donors. The assay was immunoSEQ multiplex PCR, and TCRdb's table has in-frame clones only and misses some. The table records under 150,000 clones, more than 85% of them present only once. Sequencing was done on a sample of PBMCs. The origin of the receptors is a man between 18 and 35 years old in good health and CMV-seropositive.

This clone showed up just a few times. The CDR3 region is CASSQGGIGADTQYF. In DNA form, the CDR3 reads TGTGCCAGCAGCCAAGGCGGGATAGGAGCAGATACGCAGTATTTT. The gene calls are TRBV4-2 and TRBJ2-3, with TRBD2 as a possible D gene (6 bases). Per the germline V gene, CDR1 is LGHNA and CDR2 is YNFKEQ. Between the trimmed V and J ends, which lost 1 base and 4 bases, there was a span of 12 bases. CDR3 length equals 15 residues.

CDR3 nucleotide sequence: TGTGCCAGCAGCTTCACGAGTAATGAGCAGTTCTTC. This encodes CASSFTSNEQFF. This chain uses TRBV11-2 with TRBJ2-1; D remains unclear. The CDR3 covers 12 residues. The germline V gene encodes CDR1 SGHAT and CDR2 FQNNGV. Trimming left V 3 bases short and J 7 bases short, with 7 bases between.

The V and J genes are TRBV10-1 and TRBJ2-1; 9 bases agree with TRBD2. The germline V gene encodes CDR1 WNHNN and CDR2 SYGVQD (reference sequence). The CDR3 extends over 13 amino acids. V was pared by 3 bases and J by 15 bases, with 9 bases of the junction left unmatched. The CDR3 DNA reads TGCGCCAGCAGTGAAGGGACTAGCCCCGGGCGGTTCTTC. Translating it yields CASSEGTSPGRFF.

The V gene is TRBV6-4, the J gene TRBJ2-7; TRBD1 is a possible D gene (5 bases). CDR3 length equals 12 residues. Germline assignment: CDR1 MRHNA and CDR2 SNTAGT. V lost 4 bases, J lost 7 bases, and 11 bases lay in between. CDR3 in amino acids: CASSAGREEQYF. In DNA form, the CDR3 reads TGTGCCAGCAGTGCCGGCAGGGAAGAGCAGTACTTC.

The chain recombines TRBV2 with TRBJ1-1; 9 nucleotides align to TRBD1. The CDR3 sequence is 14 residues long. Germline V gene lookup returns CDR1 SNHLY and CDR2 FYNNEI. After removal of 10 bases from V and 4 bases from J, the junction contained 10 bases not matched to a gene. The CDR3 DNA reads as TGTGCCACAAACTTCGACAGGGGGGGCACTGAAGCTTTCTTT. It codes for CATNFDRGGTEAFF.

V is TRBV19 and J is TRBJ2-7; D is unclear. The CDR3 runs 11 residues. V lost 8 bases and J 2 bases, leaving 7 bases between the germline ends. Germline CDR1 and CDR2: LNHDA and SQIVND (reference sequence). CDR3 protein: CASPQTYEQYF. As DNA, the CDR3 is TGTGCCAGTCCCCAGACCTACGAGCAGTACTTC.

The V call is TRBV18, the J call TRBJ1-3, with D possibly TRBD1 on 6 matching bases. Deletions cut 2 bases from V and 2 bases from J, with 13 bases between. The CDR3 extends over 16 amino acids. Per germline, CDR1 KGHSH and CDR2 LQKENI. The CDR3 loop is CASSPKGQGPGNTIYF. The CDR3, as DNA: TGTGCCAGCTCACCAAAGGGCCAGGGGCCTGGAAACACCATATATTTT.

The rearrangement links TRBV9 to TRBJ2-1, with TRBD2 identical over 9 bases. CDR3 size: 15 residues. V lost 3 bases to trimming and J lost 1 base; unmatched junction nucleotides: 2. Germline-derived CDR1 and CDR2 are SGDLS and YYNGEE. The CDR3 region is CASSGSGGSYNEQFF. The CDR3 nucleotides are TGTGCCAGCAGCGGGAGCGGGGGGTCCTACAATGAGCAGTTCTTC.

The gene calls are TRBV5-6 and TRBJ2-1, with a weak D call TRBD1 (6 bases). Per the germline V gene, CDR1 is SGHDT and CDR2 is YYEEEE. The V and J ends lost 5 bases and 4 bases respectively, with 16 bases between them. The CDR3 runs 15 residues. The CDR3 spells CASRSWGRTYNEQFF. The CDR3 DNA is TGTGCCAGCAGGAGTTGGGGGCGGACTTACAATGAGCAGTTCTTC.

The chain recombines TRBV7-2 with TRBJ2-7; tentative D call: TRBD1 (5 bases). The CDR3 contains 13 residues. CDR1 and CDR2 (germline): SGHTA, FQGNSA. Trimming took 4 bases from V and 2 from J, leaving 9 bases between them. CDR3 sequence reads: CASSSGSTYEQYF. For the CDR3, the DNA is TGTGCCAGCAGCTCAGGGTCAACCTACGAGCAGTACTTC.

This clone was counted a few times. The chain links TRBV25-1 to TRBJ1-2; D uncertain. V was pared by 2 bases and J by 8 bases, with 9 bases between. Germline V gene sequence: CDR1 MGHDK, CDR2 SYGVNS. The CDR3 has 12 amino acids. This chain's CDR3 is CASSELGRGYTF. For the CDR3, the DNA is TGTGCCAGCAGTGAACTGGGGAGAGGCTACACCTTC.

To note about this clone: A read error is possible here, since a much larger clone lies one base away. The V and J genes are TRBV13 and TRBJ2-1; weak D call: TRBD2 (6 bases). This CDR3 comprises 12 residues. V shed 0 bases and J shed 9 bases, with 6 bases lying between them. Germline CDR1 PRHDT, CDR2 FYEKMQ (reference sequence). The DNA of the CDR3 is TGTGCCAGCAGCTTAGGCGGGGGTGAGCAGTTCTTC. It codes for CASSLGGGEQFF. Complete variable domain (other parts from reference TRBV13 and TRBJ2-1): AAGVIQSPRHLIKEKRETATLKCYPIPRHDTVYWYQQGPGQDPQFLISFYEKMQSDKGSIPDRFSAQQFSDYHSELNMSSLELGDSALYFCASSLGGGEQFFGPGTRLTVL.

This chain joins TRBV7-9 and TRBJ2-1; 9 nucleotides agree with TRBD2. The junction had 3 bases not matched to a gene; V was cut back by 1 base and J by 2 bases. There are 16 residues in the CDR3. Germline V gene sequence: CDR1 SEHNR, CDR2 FQNEAQ (reference sequence). CDR3 nucleotide sequence: TGTGCCAGCAGCTTAGTTGCGGGAGGGCCCTACAATGAGCAGTTCTTC. This codes for CASSLVAGGPYNEQFF.

This clone was counted a few times. This chain connects TRBV6-1 to TRBJ1-1, with D tentatively TRBD1 (5 bases). This CDR3 region has 15 residues. CDR1 and CDR2 (germline): MNHNS, SASEGT. V was cut by 2 bases and J by 7 bases, with 17 bases left in between. The CDR3 loop reads CASSESAGPGGEAFF. CDR3 bases: TGTGCCAGCAGTGAAAGCGCAGGGCCGGGGGGTGAAGCTTTCTTT.

This sequence joins TRBV11-2 and TRBJ2-1, with D unclear. This CDR3 has 13 amino acids. V was shortened by 7 bases and J by 9 bases, with 16 bases between the two germline ends. Germline loops: CDR1 SGHAT, CDR2 FQNNGV. Here the CDR3 DNA reads TGTGCCAGCACCTTTAGCAGCGACGGTGAGCAGTTCTTC. This translates into CASTFSSDGEQFF.

The V call is TRBV10-3, the J call TRBJ2-1, with a possible D match to TRBD2 (7 bases). CDR3 size: 19 residues. Deletions cut 0 bases from V and 5 bases from J, with 23 bases between. Per the germline V gene, CDR1 is ENHRY and CDR2 is SYGVKD. The CDR3 DNA follows: TGTGCCATCAGTGAGTCGACATTACACGGGGGGCACCCGAACAATGAGCAGTTCTTC. This sequence encodes CAISESTLHGGHPNNEQFF.

The chain recombines TRBV27 with TRBJ2-3; a possible D gene is TRBD2 (5 bases). The V and J ends lost 2 bases and 1 base respectively, with 13 bases between them. Germline-derived CDR1 and CDR2 are MNHEY and SMNVEV (reference sequence). CDR3 length: 16 amino acids. CDR3 nucleotide sequence: TGTGCCAGCAGTTTAAAGGTGGTCGGGGGCACAGATACGCAGTATTTT. Protein sequence: CASSLKVVGGTDTQYF.

The gene calls are TRBV2 and TRBJ2-7, with D possibly matching TRBD2 (6 bases). The CDR3 is 14 amino acids. V was cut by 8 bases and J by 0 bases, with 14 bases left in between. Germline V gene lookup returns CDR1 SNHLY and CDR2 FYNNEI. CDR3 sequence: CASWLAVSSYEQYF. As DNA, the CDR3 is TGTGCCAGCTGGTTAGCGGTTAGCTCCTACGAGCAGTACTTC.

V gene TRBV30 combines with J gene TRBJ1-1; D is unresolved. From germline, CDR1 is GTSNPN and CDR2 SVGIG (reference sequence). This CDR3 region has 14 residues. Trimming took 5 bases from V and 3 from J, leaving 16 bases between them. The CDR3 DNA is TGTGCCTGGGCTCCATGGGCCGGGGACACTGAAGCTTTCTTT. Its protein product is CAWAPWAGDTEAFF.

V gene TRBV7-9 combines with J gene TRBJ1-2; D is perhaps TRBD1 (5 bases). There are 14 residues in the CDR3. Per the germline V gene, CDR1 is SEHNR and CDR2 is FQNEAQ (reference sequence). Trimming took 3 bases from V and 4 from J, leaving 12 bases between them. The CDR3 loop reads CASSFSRAPYGYTF. CDR3 in DNA: TGTGCCAGCAGCTTCTCCAGGGCCCCCTATGGCTACACCTTC.

The genes are TRBV2 and TRBJ1-5; D perhaps matches TRBD1 (5 bases). V was shortened by 0 bases and J by 5 bases, with 14 bases between the two germline ends. CDR3 length: 16 residues. In germline, CDR1 is SNHLY, CDR2 FYNNEI. CDR3 sequence reads: CASSEAPGGKDQPQHF. The DNA of the CDR3 is TGTGCCAGCAGTGAAGCGCCGGGGGGGAAGGATCAGCCCCAGCATTTT.

J is TRBJ2-5 and V is TRBV12-5, with TRBD2 identical over 9 bases. This CDR3 comprises 15 residues. J gave up 4 bases and V 3 bases, and 6 bases lay outside the gene matches. The germline V gene has CDR1 LGHNT and CDR2 FRNRAP. The CDR3 sequence: CASGLSAGGGETQYF. The DNA of the CDR3 is TGTGCTAGTGGTTTATCGGCGGGAGGGGGAGAGACCCAGTACTTC.

The table lists this clone with a count of one. The chain is built from TRBV7-3 and TRBJ2-5; 9 nucleotides agree with TRBD2. V lost 4 bases and J lost 5; bases outside the gene matches: 5. Germline lookup yields CDR1 SGHTA and CDR2 FQGTGA. The CDR3 loop spans 14 amino acids. The CDR3, as DNA: TGTGCCAGCAGCTCCTTAGCGGGAGAGGAGACCCAGTACTTC. Amino acids: CASSSLAGEETQYF.

Note on this clone: Germline and junction disagree at one end, which may indicate a read error. V is TRBV27 and J is TRBJ2-5; 16 bases match TRBD2. The CDR3 sequence is 18 residues long. Germline lookup yields CDR1 MNHEY and CDR2 SMNVEV (reference sequence). DNA for the CDR3: TGTGCCAGCAGTGTATCGGGACTAGCGGGGGGGCTTGGGGAGACCCAGTACTTC. Its translation: CASSVSGLAGGLGETQYF.

The CDR3 DNA sequence: TGTGCCAGCAGTCCATTCGAGGGGACAGCTAGCAATCAGCCCCAGCATTTT. It is translated as CASSPFEGTASNQPQHF. The genes are TRBV27 and TRBJ1-5; TRBD1 agrees at 7 bases. J gave up 0 bases and V 5 bases, and 10 bases lay outside the gene matches. CDR1 is MNHEY and CDR2 is SMNVEV in the germline V gene (reference sequence). The CDR3 is 17 amino acids.

This clone was seen a few times. V usage is TRBV5-1 and J usage is TRBJ2-7; possibly TRBD1 for D (5 bases). V lost 7 bases and J lost 1, with 15 bases in between. The CDR3 has 14 residues. Per the germline V gene, CDR1 is SGHRS and CDR2 is YFSETQ. This chain's CDR3 is CASRRVDSSYEQYF. The CDR3 nucleotides are TGCGCCAGCCGCCGCGTTGACAGTTCCTACGAGCAGTACTTC.

This chain uses TRBV27 with TRBJ2-3; D call uncertain. Germline CDR1 reads MNHEY; CDR2 reads SMNVEV (reference sequence). The V end was cut by 3 bases, the J end by 3 bases, with 19 bases between. The CDR3 contains 17 residues. CDR3 loop: CASSLRGQLVITDTQYF. Written as DNA, the CDR3 is TGTGCCAGCAGTTTGAGAGGCCAGTTGGTAATAACAGATACGCAGTATTTT.

As for this clone: The sample has other DNA sequences that encode this CDR3 too. This chain uses TRBV5-1 with TRBJ2-6, with unresolved D. The CDR3 has 15 amino acids. V was trimmed by 0 bases and J by 2 bases, leaving 6 bases between them. The germline V gene encodes CDR1 SGHRS and CDR2 YFSETQ. The CDR3 coding sequence is TGCGCCAGCAGCTTGGGAGTTCCTGGGGCCAACGTCCTGACTTTC. It codes for CASSLGVPGANVLTF.

The rearrangement joins TRBV11-2 to TRBJ1-2; a weak D match, TRBD1 (5 bases). There are 14 residues in the CDR3. Trimming left V 7 bases short and J 0 bases short, with 12 bases between. Germline V CDR1 and CDR2: SGHAT, FQNNGV. The CDR3 DNA is TGTGCCAGCAAGGGGTTTCAGACTAACTATGGCTACACCTTC. Amino acids: CASKGFQTNYGYTF.

The rearrangement uses TRBV6-5 and TRBJ1-5; D uncertain. Germline assignment: CDR1 MNHEY and CDR2 SVGAGI. Trimming stripped 11 bases from V and 2 bases from J, with 10 bases between. The CDR3 loop spans 12 amino acids. The CDR3 bases are TGTGCCCGCGAGAGGGGCAATCAGCCCCAGCATTTT. It yields the protein CARERGNQPQHF.

The J gene is TRBJ1-2, the V gene TRBV19; TRBD1 aligns across 10 bases. Germline CDR1 reads LNHDA; CDR2 reads SQIVND (reference sequence). The CDR3 has 14 amino acids. J lost 1 base, V lost 5 bases, and 1 base had no gene match. CDR3 nucleotide sequence: TGTGCCAGTAGTGGGGACAGGGGTAACTATGGCTACACCTTC. This translates into CASSGDRGNYGYTF.